Listed below are T cell receptor beta chains from one sample, sequenced in a study of control samples from healthy donors and cancer patients. This table comes from immunoSEQ multiplex PCR, and its TCRdb copy is limited to in-frame clones, with some not included. The table lists some 150,000 clones, 96% of them singletons. The sequencing input was blood. The receptors stem from a woman in her 30s in good health. Both conserved end residues are part of each CDR3. Each record gives: CDR3 length, J gene, V gene, CDR3 protein.

>16|TRBJ2-3|TRBV7-6
CASSLIAGVFTDTQYF
>14|TRBJ2-5|TRBV19
CASSPRWGVETQYF
>11|TRBJ2-2|TRBV10-3
CATRGTGELFF
>16|TRBJ2-2|TRBV28
CASSLPYTGGTGELFF
>15|TRBJ1-4|TRBV9
CASSVEGGTNEKLFF
>14|TRBJ1-5|TRBV15
CATSRDPQFQPQHF
>12|TRBJ1-2|TRBV29-1
CSFYSLNYGYTF
>15|TRBJ1-1|TRBV2
CASSEVVGLNTEAFF
>13|TRBJ2-1|TRBV5-1
CASSLAGNHEQFF
>13|TRBJ1-1|TRBV30
CAWSSGMNTEAFF